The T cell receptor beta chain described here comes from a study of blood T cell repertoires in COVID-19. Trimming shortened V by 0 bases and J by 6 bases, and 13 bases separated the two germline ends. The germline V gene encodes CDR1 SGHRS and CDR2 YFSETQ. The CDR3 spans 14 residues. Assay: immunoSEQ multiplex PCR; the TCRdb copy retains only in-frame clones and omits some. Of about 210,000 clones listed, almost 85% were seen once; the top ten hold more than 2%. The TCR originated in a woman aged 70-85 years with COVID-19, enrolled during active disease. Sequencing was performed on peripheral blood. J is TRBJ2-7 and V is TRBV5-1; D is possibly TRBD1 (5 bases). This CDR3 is CASSLGQLLSEQYF. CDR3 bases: TGCGCCAGCAGCTTGGGACAGCTTCTCTCCGAGCAGTACTTC.